These 13 T cell receptor beta chains were sequenced from one sample in a study of blood T cell repertoires in COVID-19. Assay: immunoSEQ multiplex PCR; the TCRdb copy retains only in-frame clones and omits some. The sample has under 300,000 clones, over 75% seen once. Sequenced: peripheral blood. Receptor source: a human donor in a cohort sampled during active COVID-19.

This CDR3 reads CASSKKRHGNNSYNEQFF. The CDR3 DNA reads as TGTGCCAGCAGCAAAAAGCGGCACGGGAATAACTCCTACAATGAGCAGTTCTTC. The chain joins TRBV21-1 to TRBJ2-1; the table's D call, TRBD2, has no DNA check behind it. TRBV21-1 is a recognized pseudogene. This CDR3 contains 18 residues.

CDR3 bases: TGTGCCAGCAGCCAAGAGCGATCGGGCAGGGGAACGGGCTACGAGCAGTACTTC. Its protein product is CASSQERSGRGTGYEQYF. The chain recombines TRBV3-1 (or the pseudogene TRBV3-2) with TRBJ2-7; D perhaps matches TRBD1 (6 bases). This CDR3 spans 18 amino acids. Germline CDR1 reads LGHDT; CDR2 reads YNNKEL (reference sequence). Trimming stripped 0 bases from V and 3 bases from J, with 21 bases between.

V and J are TRBV28 and TRBJ1-2; no clear D gene. The CDR3 consists of 11 residues. Germline V CDR1 and CDR2: MDHEN, SYDVKM. The ends were cut back, 2 bases at V and 10 bases at J, with 8 bases in the middle. CDR3 residues: CASSLDFDYTF. Here the CDR3 DNA reads TGTGCCAGCAGTTTAGACTTTGACTACACCTTC.

The chain combines TRBV3-1 (or the pseudogene TRBV3-2) with TRBJ2-5; TRBD2 matches 15 bases. From germline, CDR1 is LGHDT and CDR2 YNNKEL (reference sequence). The trim removed 3 bases at V and 6 bases at J, leaving 5 bases unmatched. The CDR3 extends over 16 amino acids. The CDR3 spells CASSHLGLAGGKTQYF. CDR3 DNA: TGTGCCAGCAGCCACCTGGGACTAGCGGGAGGAAAGACCCAGTACTTC.

This rearrangement joins TRBV7-2 to TRBJ1-1, with D uncertain. Germline V gives CDR1 SGHTA, CDR2 FQGNSA. Trimming cost V 2 bases and J 0 bases, with 7 bases left between them. The CDR3 totals 14 residues. The CDR3 coding sequence is TGTGCCAGCAGCTTAATGGGCATGAACACTGAAGCTTTCTTT. Amino acids: CASSLMGMNTEAFF.

The V and J genes are TRBV12-5 and TRBJ2-7, with D perhaps matching TRBD2 (5 bases). This CDR3 region has 14 residues. Trimming pared 2 bases from V and 2 bases from J, leaving 10 bases between. Germline V CDR1 and CDR2: LGHNT, FRNRAP. The CDR3 DNA is TGTGCTAGTGGTTTGCTCGGGAACACCTACGAGCAGTACTTC. It yields the protein CASGLLGNTYEQYF. Complete variable domain (other parts from reference TRBV12-5 and TRBJ2-7): DARVTQTPRHKVTEMGQEVTMRCQPILGHNTVFWYRQTMMQGLELLAYFRNRAPLDDSGMPKDRFSAEMPDATLATLKIQPSEPRDSAVYFCASGLLGNTYEQYFGPGTRLTVT.

V usage is TRBV4-1 and J usage is TRBJ1-5; 7 nucleotides line up with TRBD1. The germline CDR1 and CDR2 sequences are MGHRA and YSYEKL. The ends lost 5 bases at V and 3 bases at J; junction bases unmatched: 4. CDR3 length: 14 amino acids. The CDR3: CASSWGTVNQPQHF. CDR3 bases: TGCGCCAGCAGCTGGGGGACAGTCAATCAGCCCCAGCATTTT.

This clone showed up just a few times. This sequence joins TRBV3-1 (or the pseudogene TRBV3-2) and TRBJ2-7, with 11 bases matching TRBD2. The CDR3 covers 17 residues. Trimming at V came to 2 bases and at J to 3 bases, leaving 9 bases not matched to a gene. CDR1 and CDR2 from the germline V gene are LGHDT and YNNKEL (reference sequence). CDR3 amino acids: CASSQMASSGRLYEQYF. CDR3 nucleotide sequence: TGTGCCAGCAGCCAAATGGCCTCTAGCGGGAGGCTCTACGAGCAGTACTTC.

This chain links TRBV5-1 with TRBJ2-1; 10 bases are shared with TRBD2. Germline V gene lookup returns CDR1 SGHRS and CDR2 YFSETQ. The CDR3 is made up of 15 amino acids. With 4 bases clipped from V and 4 bases from J, the junction kept 5 bases outside the gene matches. The CDR3 sequence: CASSGAGGVYNEQFF. CDR3 coding DNA: TGCGCCAGCAGCGGAGCGGGAGGGGTGTACAATGAGCAGTTCTTC.

The chain is built from TRBV6-2 or TRBV6-3 and TRBJ2-1; 9 bases agree with TRBD2. V was pared by 5 bases and J by 2 bases, with 7 bases of the junction left unmatched. Per the germline V gene, CDR1 is MNHEY and CDR2 is SVGEGT. The CDR3 loop spans 16 amino acids. The CDR3 protein is CASSTTVAGAYNEQFF. The DNA of the CDR3 is TGTGCCAGCAGTACGACCGTAGCGGGGGCCTACAATGAGCAGTTCTTC.

The genes are TRBV29-1 and TRBJ2-1; D is perhaps TRBD1 (6 bases). Germline CDR1 reads SQVTM; CDR2 reads ANQGSEA. The CDR3 contains 13 residues. Between the trimmed V and J ends, which lost 6 bases and 9 bases, there was a span of 18 bases. The CDR3 coding sequence is TGCAGCGTCTCCGGATCCCGAGGGGGTGAGCAGTTCTTC. Amino acids: CSVSGSRGGEQFF.

This clone was observed a single time. V and J are TRBV6-2 or TRBV6-3 and TRBJ2-2; D is possibly TRBD2 (6 bases). CDR3 size: 17 residues. V was clipped by 3 bases and J by 7 bases, with 21 bases between them. Germline CDR1 reads MNHEY; CDR2 reads SVGEGT. This chain's CDR3 is CASSYRARLVGIGELFF. DNA for the CDR3: TGTGCCAGCAGTTATAGGGCGAGACTAGTGGGAATCGGGGAGCTGTTTTTT.

J is TRBJ2-2 and V is TRBV15; the match to TRBD2 covers 7 bases. Germline CDR1 LNHNV, CDR2 YYDKDF (reference sequence). Trimming at V came to 3 bases and at J to 0 bases, leaving 7 bases not matched to a gene. The CDR3 is 17 residues long. The CDR3 region has the DNA TGTGCCACCAGCAGGGCTTTAGGGACTACGAACACCGGGGAGCTGTTTTTT. Its translation is CATSRALGTTNTGELFF.